This T cell receptor beta chain originates from a study of T cell responses to AZD1222 COVID-19 vaccine. Study-level points and caveats: Regions left unmutated in variants are reportedly the target of nearly half of spike-specific TCRs.

Assay used: immunoSEQ multiplex PCR; TCRdb lists only in-frame clones, some missing. Here the sample spans some 250,000 clones, 90% to 95% being singletons. A word on this clone: What it recognizes is unknown.

Second-dose schedules of about 4 or about 12 weeks were combined. Germline values: CDR1 SQVTM, CDR2 ANQGSEA. CDR3 length: 10 residues. V lost 4 bases and J lost 5, with 5 bases in between. This chain links TRBV29-1 with TRBJ1-2; D is undetermined. This clonotype was sampled from an adult who received the AZD1222 COVID-19 vaccine. The source was peripheral blood, collected 28 days after the second AZD1222 dose. The CDR3 region has the DNA TGCAGCGTTGTAGAATATGGCTACACCTTC. It specifies CSVVEYGYTF.